This T cell receptor (beta chain) was captured in a study of blood T cell repertoires in COVID-19. Whole-study context: Samples representing acute and convalescent COVID-19 were sourced from the United States, Italy and Spain. T cells, B-cell-depleted T cells, or PBMCs supplied cDNA or gDNA.

This clone came up once. Assay: immunoSEQ multiplex PCR; the TCRdb copy retains only in-frame clones and omits some. The table lists hundreds of thousands of clones, more than 85% of them singletons, with 0.65% to 0.85% in the top ten. CDR1 and CDR2 from the germline V gene are SQVTM and ANQGSEA. The CDR3 totals 13 residues. The germline V and J ends were trimmed by 6 bases and 0 bases, with 11 bases remaining between them. The source is a man aged 40-49 years with acute or convalescent COVID-19. V is TRBV29-1 and J is TRBJ2-5; D is ambiguous. Sequencing used peripheral blood. Here the CDR3 reads CSVPASYQETQYF. As DNA, the CDR3 is TGCAGCGTACCCGCGAGCTACCAAGAGACCCAGTACTTC.